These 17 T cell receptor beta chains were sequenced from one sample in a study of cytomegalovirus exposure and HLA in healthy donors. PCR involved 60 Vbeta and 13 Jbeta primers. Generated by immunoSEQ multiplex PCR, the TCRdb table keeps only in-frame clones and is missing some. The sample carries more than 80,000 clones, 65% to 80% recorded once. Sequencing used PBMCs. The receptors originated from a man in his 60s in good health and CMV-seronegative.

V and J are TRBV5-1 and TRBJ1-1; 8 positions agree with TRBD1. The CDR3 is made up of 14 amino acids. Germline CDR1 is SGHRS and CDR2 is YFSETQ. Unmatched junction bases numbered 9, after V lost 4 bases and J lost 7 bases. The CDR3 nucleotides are TGCGCCAGCAGCGAAGGACAGGGTACTATTGAAGCTTTCTTT. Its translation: CASSEGQGTIEAFF.

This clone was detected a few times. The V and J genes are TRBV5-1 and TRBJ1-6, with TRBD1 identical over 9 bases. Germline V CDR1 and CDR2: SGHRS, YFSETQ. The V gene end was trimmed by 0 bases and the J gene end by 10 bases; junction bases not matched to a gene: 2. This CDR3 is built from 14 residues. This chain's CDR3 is CASSLGQGESPLHF. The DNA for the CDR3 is TGCGCCAGCAGCTTGGGACAGGGGGAATCACCCCTCCACTTT.

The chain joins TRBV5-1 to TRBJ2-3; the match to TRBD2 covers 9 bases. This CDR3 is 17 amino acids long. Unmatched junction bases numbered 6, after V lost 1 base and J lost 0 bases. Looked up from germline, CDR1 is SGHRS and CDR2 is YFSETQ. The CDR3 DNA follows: TGCGCCAGCAGCTTGCCCTTAGCGGGGGCTAGCACAGATACGCAGTATTTT. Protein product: CASSLPLAGASTDTQYF.

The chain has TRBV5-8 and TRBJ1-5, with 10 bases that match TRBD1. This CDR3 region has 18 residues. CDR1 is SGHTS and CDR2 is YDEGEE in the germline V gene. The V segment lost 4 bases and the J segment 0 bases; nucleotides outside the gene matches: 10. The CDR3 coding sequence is TGTGCCAGCAGCCGTGACAGGGGGCCCGCCAATAGCAATCAGCCCCAGCATTTT. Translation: CASSRDRGPANSNQPQHF. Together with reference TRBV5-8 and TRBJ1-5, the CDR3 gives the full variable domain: EAGVTQSPTHLIKTRGQQATLRCSPISGHTSVYWYQQALGLGLQFLLWYDEGEERNRGNFPPRFSGRQFPNYSSELNVNALELEDSALYLCASSRDRGPANSNQPQHFGDGTRLSIL.

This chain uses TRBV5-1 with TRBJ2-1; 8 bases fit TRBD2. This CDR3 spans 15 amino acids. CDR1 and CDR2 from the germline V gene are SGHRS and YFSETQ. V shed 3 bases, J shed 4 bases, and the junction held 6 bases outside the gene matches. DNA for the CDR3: TGCGCCAGCAGCTCCAATAGCGGGACTTACAATGAGCAGTTCTTC. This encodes CASSSNSGTYNEQFF.

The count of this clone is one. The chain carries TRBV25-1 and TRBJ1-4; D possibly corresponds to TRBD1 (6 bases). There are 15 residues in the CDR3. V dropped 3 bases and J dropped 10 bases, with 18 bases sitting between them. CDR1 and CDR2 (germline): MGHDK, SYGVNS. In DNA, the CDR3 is TGTGCCAGCAGTGATTGGACAGCTCAAGCTCGAAAACTGTTTTTT. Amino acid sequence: CASSDWTAQARKLFF.

The CDR3 bases are TGTGCCAGCAGCTTCGGGAACAGGGGGCTTGAGAGCCATGGCTACACCTTC. Its protein is CASSFGNRGLESHGYTF. This rearrangement joins TRBV5-8 to TRBJ1-2; 9 nucleotides align to TRBD1. With 2 bases clipped from V and 6 bases from J, the junction kept 14 bases outside the gene matches. The CDR3 totals 17 residues. Germline V lookup: CDR1 SGHTS, CDR2 YDEGEE.

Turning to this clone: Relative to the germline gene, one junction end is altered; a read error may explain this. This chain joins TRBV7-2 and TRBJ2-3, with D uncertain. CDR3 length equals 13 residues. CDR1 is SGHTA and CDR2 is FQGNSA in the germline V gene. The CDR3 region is CASSSPPGSVLDF. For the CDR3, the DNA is TGTGCCAGCAGCAGCCCCCCAGGTTCTGTCTTAGACTTT.

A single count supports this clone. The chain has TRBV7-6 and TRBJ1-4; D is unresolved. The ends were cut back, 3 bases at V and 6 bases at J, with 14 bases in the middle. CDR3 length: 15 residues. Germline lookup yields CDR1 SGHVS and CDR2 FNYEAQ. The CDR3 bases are TGTGCCAGCAGCTTTTTGGAGAAAGAAGATGAAAAACTGTTTTTT. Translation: CASSFLEKEDEKLFF.

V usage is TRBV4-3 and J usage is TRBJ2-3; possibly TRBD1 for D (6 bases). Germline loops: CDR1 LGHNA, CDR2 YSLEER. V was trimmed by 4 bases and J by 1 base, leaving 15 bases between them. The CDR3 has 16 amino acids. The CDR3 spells CASSLTGNVGTDTQYF. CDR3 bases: TGCGCCAGCAGCCTCACAGGGAATGTGGGCACAGATACGCAGTATTTT.

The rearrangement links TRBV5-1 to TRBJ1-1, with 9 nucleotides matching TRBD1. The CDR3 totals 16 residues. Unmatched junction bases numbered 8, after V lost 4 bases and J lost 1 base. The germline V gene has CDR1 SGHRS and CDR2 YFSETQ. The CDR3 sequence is CASSTRTGVGNTEAFF. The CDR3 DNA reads TGCGCCAGCAGCACCCGGACAGGGGTGGGGAACACTGAAGCTTTCTTT. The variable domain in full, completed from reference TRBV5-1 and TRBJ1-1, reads KAGVTQTPRYLIKTRGQQVTLSCSPISGHRSVSWYQQTPGQGLQFLFEYFSETQRNKGNFPGRFSGRQFSNSRSEMNVSTLELGDSALYLCASSTRTGVGNTEAFFGQGTRLTVV.

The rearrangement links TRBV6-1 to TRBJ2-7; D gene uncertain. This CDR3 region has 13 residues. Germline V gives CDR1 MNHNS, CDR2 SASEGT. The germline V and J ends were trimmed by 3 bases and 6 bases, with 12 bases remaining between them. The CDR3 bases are TGTGCCAGCAGTGATCTTAGCCCTCGCGAGCAGTACGTC. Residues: CASSDLSPREQYV.

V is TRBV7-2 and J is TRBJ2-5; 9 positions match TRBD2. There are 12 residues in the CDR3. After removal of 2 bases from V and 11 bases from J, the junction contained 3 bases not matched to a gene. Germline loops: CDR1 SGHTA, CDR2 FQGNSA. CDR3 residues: CASSLSLAGQYF. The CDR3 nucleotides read TGTGCCAGCAGCTTATCCCTAGCGGGGCAGTACTTC.

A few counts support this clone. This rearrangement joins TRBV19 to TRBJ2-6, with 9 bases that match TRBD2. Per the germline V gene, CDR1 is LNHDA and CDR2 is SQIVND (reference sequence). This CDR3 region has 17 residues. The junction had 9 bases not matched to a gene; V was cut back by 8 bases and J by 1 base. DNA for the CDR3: TGTGCCAGTGGGGCAACTAGCGGGCTTTCTGGGGCCAACGTCCTGACTTTC. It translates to CASGATSGLSGANVLTF.

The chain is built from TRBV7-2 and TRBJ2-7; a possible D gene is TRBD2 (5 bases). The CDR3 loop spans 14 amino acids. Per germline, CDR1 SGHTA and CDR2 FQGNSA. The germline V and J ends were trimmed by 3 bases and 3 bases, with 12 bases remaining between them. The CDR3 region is CASSFTSGVYEQYF. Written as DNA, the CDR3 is TGTGCCAGCAGCTTTACGAGCGGTGTCTACGAGCAGTACTTC.

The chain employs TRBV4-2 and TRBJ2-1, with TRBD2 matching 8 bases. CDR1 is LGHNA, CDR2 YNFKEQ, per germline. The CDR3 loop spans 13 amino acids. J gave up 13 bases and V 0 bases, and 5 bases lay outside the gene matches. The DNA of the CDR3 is TGTGCCAGCAGCCAAGACCCTAGCGGGCCCCAGTTCTTC. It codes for CASSQDPSGPQFF.

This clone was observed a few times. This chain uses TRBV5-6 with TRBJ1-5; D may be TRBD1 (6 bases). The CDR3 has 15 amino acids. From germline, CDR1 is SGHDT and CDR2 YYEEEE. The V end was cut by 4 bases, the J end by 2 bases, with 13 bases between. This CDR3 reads CASSITGYGNQPQHF. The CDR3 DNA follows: TGTGCCAGCAGCATCACAGGGTACGGCAATCAGCCCCAGCATTTT.